These 25 T cell receptor beta chains share one sample of origin, sequenced in a study of blood T cell repertoires in COVID-19. Measured with immunoSEQ multiplex PCR; TCRdb has only the in-frame clones, and not every one. The data show approximately 220,000 clones, about 90% seen once. The material sequenced was PBMCs or T cells enriched from blood (not recorded which). The receptors were sampled from a woman under 40 with acute COVID-19.

The chain uses TRBV28 and TRBJ1-6; TRBD1 is a possible D gene (6 bases). The CDR3 is 16 amino acids. V gave up 9 bases and J gave up 9 bases, with 24 bases separating them. Germline assignment: CDR1 MDHEN and CDR2 SYDVKM. The CDR3 loop is CASITGTSRGTSPLHF. Here the CDR3 DNA reads TGTGCCAGTATAACCGGGACATCAAGGGGGACTTCACCCCTCCACTTT.

The chain combines TRBV12-3 or TRBV12-4 with TRBJ1-5; perhaps TRBD1 as D (6 bases). With 6 bases removed from V and 6 bases from J, the gap between germline ends came to 12 bases. This CDR3 comprises 13 residues. This chain's CDR3 is CASSLQGVQPQHF. CDR3 sequence (DNA): TGTGCCAGCAGCCTACAGGGTGTTCAGCCCCAGCATTTT.

The V and J genes are TRBV7-7 and TRBJ2-2, with TRBD1 identical over 9 bases. V shed 5 bases and J 7 bases; nucleotides not matched to a gene: 11. Germline-derived CDR1 and CDR2 are SSHAT and FNYEAQ (reference sequence). This CDR3 has 16 amino acids. DNA for the CDR3: TGTGCCAGCAGCGTTAGGACAGGGGATCGAGGCGGGGAGCTGTTTTTT. This translates into CASSVRTGDRGGELFF.

The chain couples TRBV28 to TRBJ1-2; 7 bases align to TRBD1. Germline CDR1 is MDHEN and CDR2 is SYDVKM. The ends lost 3 bases at V and 5 bases at J; junction bases unmatched: 9. The CDR3 length is 15 residues. This CDR3 reads CASSLGQTYGYGYTF. For the CDR3, the DNA is TGTGCCAGCAGTTTGGGACAGACCTACGGGTATGGCTACACCTTC.

The chain has TRBV30 and TRBJ1-4; D possibly corresponds to TRBD1 (5 bases). V lost 0 bases and J 7 bases, leaving 15 bases between the germline ends. The CDR3 is 15 amino acids. Germline V gene data show CDR1 as GTSNPN and CDR2 as SVGIG (reference sequence). The CDR3 reads CAWSVGSGLFEKLFF. DNA of the CDR3: TGTGCCTGGAGTGTAGGGTCAGGGCTATTTGAAAAACTGTTTTTT.

The chain links TRBV10-3 to TRBJ1-2; 7 nucleotides match TRBD1. The CDR3 is made up of 13 amino acids. Trimming took 5 bases from V and 8 from J; bases not matched to a gene: 8. CDR1 and CDR2 (germline): ENHRY, SYGVKD. The CDR3 loop reads CAISTDRAWGYTF. CDR3 bases: TGTGCCATCAGTACCGACAGGGCATGGGGCTACACCTTC.

This chain connects TRBV7-9 to TRBJ2-7; 11 bases align to TRBD2. With 5 bases clipped from V and 3 bases from J, the junction kept 3 bases outside the gene matches. Germline V gene data show CDR1 as SEHNR and CDR2 as FQNEAQ (reference sequence). The length of the CDR3 is 14 residues. The CDR3, as DNA: TGTGCCAGCAGCCCCGGGACTAGCGGCTACGAGCAGTACTTC. It specifies CASSPGTSGYEQYF.

V and J are TRBV2 and TRBJ1-2, with D possibly matching TRBD1 (5 bases). This CDR3 comprises 12 residues. Germline V lookup: CDR1 SNHLY, CDR2 FYNNEI. V was trimmed by 4 bases and J by 5 bases, leaving 8 bases between them. The DNA of the CDR3 is TGTGCCAGCAGTGTGGGGGGTTATGGCTACACCTTC. It specifies CASSVGGYGYTF.

The chain is built from TRBV13 and TRBJ2-2; perhaps TRBD1 as D (6 bases). Deletions cut 6 bases from V and 7 bases from J, with 18 bases between. This CDR3 spans 15 amino acids. The germline V gene has CDR1 PRHDT and CDR2 FYEKMQ (reference sequence). In DNA form, the CDR3 reads TGTGCCAGCAGACTAAAAACAGGGTTGGGCGGGGAGCTGTTTTTT. This codes for CASRLKTGLGGELFF.

The J gene is TRBJ1-1, the V gene TRBV9, with D tentatively TRBD1 (6 bases). Germline-derived CDR1 and CDR2 are SGDLS and YYNGEE. Trimming left V 0 bases short and J 4 bases short, with 10 bases between. This CDR3 has 14 amino acids. DNA of the CDR3: TGTGCCAGCAGCGTAGGGGGGCCCGGCACTGAAGCTTTCTTT. Its protein is CASSVGGPGTEAFF.

The V gene is TRBV4-3, the J gene TRBJ1-3, with a weak D call TRBD1 (6 bases). The germline V gene encodes CDR1 LGHNA and CDR2 YSLEER. V was clipped by 1 base and J by 0 bases, with 10 bases between them. The CDR3 has 16 residues. The CDR3 DNA reads as TGCGCCAGCAGCCAAGCGGGAGGGGGCTCTGGAAACACCATATATTTT. Amino acid sequence: CASSQAGGGSGNTIYF.

The chain carries TRBV30 and TRBJ1-2, with no clear D. This CDR3 is 11 amino acids long. V shed 0 bases and J shed 7 bases, with 6 bases lying between them. Germline CDR1 reads GTSNPN; CDR2 reads SVGIG (reference sequence). CDR3 in amino acids: CAWSVVAGYTF. Here the CDR3 DNA reads TGTGCCTGGAGTGTAGTGGCTGGCTACACCTTC.

This chain uses TRBV7-8 with TRBJ2-2, with 7 bases identical to TRBD1. The germline V gene has CDR1 SGHVS and CDR2 FQNEAQ. CDR3 size: 13 residues. Here the CDR3 reads CASTGENTGELFF. CDR3 nucleotides: TGTGCATCAACAGGGGAGAACACCGGGGAGCTGTTTTTT. Drawing the rest from reference TRBV7-8 and TRBJ2-2, the complete variable domain is GAGVSQSPRYKVAKRGQDVALRCDPISGHVSLFWYQQALGQGPEFLTYFQNEAQLDKSGLPSDRFFAERPEGSVSTLKIQRTQQEDSAVYLCASTGENTGELFFGEGSRLTVL.

This chain connects TRBV11-2 to TRBJ2-7; TRBD1 matches 9 bases. Trimming cost V 5 bases and J 2 bases; bases outside gene matches: 4. Per germline, CDR1 SGHAT and CDR2 FQNNGV. CDR3 size: 14 residues. The chain's CDR3 is CASSARQGAYEQYF. The CDR3 nucleotides are TGTGCCAGCAGCGCCCGACAGGGGGCCTACGAGCAGTACTTC.

This chain links TRBV7-2 with TRBJ2-3; D gene unclear. The CDR3 sequence is 15 residues long. V lost 2 bases and J 5 bases, leaving 14 bases between the germline ends. CDR1 is SGHTA, CDR2 FQGNSA, per germline. The CDR3 sequence: CASSLRSLVGDTQYF. The CDR3 nucleotides read TGTGCCAGCAGCTTACGTAGCCTGGTGGGAGATACGCAGTATTTT.

This clone was detected once. The chain has TRBV30 and TRBJ2-5; 9 bases are shared with TRBD2. V shed 0 bases and J 1 base; nucleotides not matched to a gene: 12. The CDR3 covers 18 residues. Germline CDR1 reads GTSNPN; CDR2 reads SVGIG (reference sequence). CDR3 region: CAWSVKAGGFMSQETQYF. For the CDR3, the DNA is TGTGCCTGGAGTGTAAAGGCGGGGGGGTTTATGAGCCAAGAGACCCAGTACTTC. Together with reference TRBV30 and TRBJ2-5, the CDR3 gives the full variable domain: SQTIHQWPATLVQPVGSPLSLECTVEGTSNPNLYWYRQAAGRGLQLLFYSVGIGQISSEVPQNLSASRPQDRQFILSSKKLLLSDSGFYLCAWSVKAGGFMSQETQYFGPGTRLLVL.

The gene calls are TRBV30 and TRBJ1-6, with 8 bases fitting TRBD1. Germline values: CDR1 GTSNPN, CDR2 SVGIG (reference sequence). Losses at the gene ends were 7 bases for V and 7 bases for J; bases not matched to a gene: 6. The length of the CDR3 is 13 residues. CDR3 nucleotides: TGTGCCTCTCCGGGACAGGTCAATTCACCCCTCCACTTT. It is translated as CASPGQVNSPLHF.

V gene TRBV3-1 (or the pseudogene TRBV3-2) combines with J gene TRBJ1-2, with TRBD1 identical over 12 bases. The length of the CDR3 is 17 residues. Germline-derived CDR1 and CDR2 are LGHDT and YNNKEL (reference sequence). V dropped 6 bases and J dropped 0; count of bases not matched to a gene: 8. CDR3 DNA: TGTGCCAGCAGGCCCCCGGGACAGGGGGCATCTAACTATGGCTACACCTTC. It yields the protein CASRPPGQGASNYGYTF.

The chain couples TRBV5-8 to TRBJ1-3; 8 bases fit TRBD1. The CDR3 runs 15 residues. Germline values: CDR1 SGHTS, CDR2 YDEGEE. V was clipped by 5 bases and J by 0 bases; unmatched bases: 4. The CDR3 nucleotides read TGTGCCAGCAGGTCGGACAGGGTCTCTGGAAACACCATATATTTT. Its protein product is CASRSDRVSGNTIYF.

The chain employs TRBV7-2 and TRBJ1-2, with 8 positions matching TRBD1. The CDR3 consists of 14 residues. Trimming removed 3 bases from V and 8 bases from J; junction bases left unmatched: 8. Germline values: CDR1 SGHTA, CDR2 FQGNSA. In DNA, the CDR3 is TGTGCCAGCAGCTTTGGACAGGGTCGCGGGGGCTACACCTTC. Translated, it gives CASSFGQGRGGYTF. The full variable domain, completed using reference TRBV7-2 and TRBJ1-2, is GAGVSQSPSNKVTEKGKDVELRCDPISGHTALYWYRQSLGQGLEFLIYFQGNSAPDKSGLPSDRFSAERTGGSVSTLTIQRTQQEDSAVYLCASSFGQGRGGYTFGSGTRLTVV.

This chain links TRBV15 with TRBJ2-4; TRBD2 might be the D (7 bases). The V and J ends lost 3 bases and 8 bases respectively, with 20 bases between them. Per germline, CDR1 LNHNV and CDR2 YYDKDF (reference sequence). The CDR3 sequence is 16 residues long. The CDR3, as DNA: TGTGCCACCAGCAGCCTAAGCGGGACACTGGGCGACATTCAGTACTTC. Residues: CATSSLSGTLGDIQYF.

The V gene is TRBV9, the J gene TRBJ1-4, with TRBD1 identical over 11 bases. Germline lookup yields CDR1 SGDLS and CDR2 YYNGEE. Losses at the gene ends were 3 bases for V and 8 bases for J; bases not matched to a gene: 6. The CDR3 length is 15 residues. The CDR3 sequence is CASSADRGLVEKLFF. Written as DNA, the CDR3 is TGTGCCAGCAGCGCGGACAGGGGGCTGGTCGAAAAACTGTTTTTT.

This chain connects TRBV30 to TRBJ2-1; D uncertain. The CDR3 is made up of 12 amino acids. Trimming took 2 bases from V and 4 from J, leaving 6 bases between them. Looked up from germline, CDR1 is GTSNPN and CDR2 is SVGIG (reference sequence). The CDR3 spells CAWSLTYNEQFF. In DNA form, the CDR3 reads TGTGCCTGGAGTTTGACATACAATGAGCAGTTCTTC.

The V gene is TRBV4-3, the J gene TRBJ1-2, with no clear D. This CDR3 has 16 residues. Trimming took 0 bases from V and 8 from J, leaving 19 bases between them. CDR1 is LGHNA, CDR2 YSLEER, per germline. In DNA form, the CDR3 reads TGCGCCAGCAGCCAAGATTATGTTACCAGGACTTTAGGCTACACCTTC. Translating it yields CASSQDYVTRTLGYTF.

The CDR3 DNA is TGTGCCAGCATTAGGGCCTGGGGGCGAGCCTACGAGCAGTACTTC. Translation gives CASIRAWGRAYEQYF. V and J are TRBV6-5 and TRBJ2-7; possibly TRBD1 for D (6 bases). CDR1 and CDR2 (germline): MNHEY, SVGAGI. This CDR3 contains 15 residues. Trimming removed 7 bases from V and 2 bases from J, with 18 bases in between.